This TCR beta chain originates from a study of shared clonotypes between healthy human individuals. General study findings and limits: Generally, naive subsets (rather than memory subsets) showed larger estimated richness.

Details on this clone: Its antigen is as yet unknown.

The donor cohort consisted entirely of Caucasian adults residing in Nashville, Tennessee. This CDR3 contains 14 residues. V was shortened by 3 bases and J by 9 bases, with 15 bases between the two germline ends. Per the germline V gene, CDR1 is SNHLY and CDR2 is FYNNEI. TCRdb's copy holds only in-frame clones and misses some; the assay was immunoSEQ multiplex PCR. The sample holds 2 million to 2.5 million clones, roughly 95% seen once. Sequencing was done on a sample of naive CD4+ T cells sorted from blood. Indicated subset: CD45RA+ positively selected. The TCR sequence derives from a man between 18 and 35 years old in good health. The chain employs TRBV2 and TRBJ2-4, with a weak D call TRBD1 (6 bases). CDR3 loop: CASSDTGKNTIQYF. CDR3 nucleotides: TGTGCCAGCAGTGATACAGGGAAAAACACCATTCAGTACTTC.